What follows are 15 T cell receptor beta chains derived from one specimen sequenced in a study of OX40 agonist ivuxolimab in advanced cancers. TCRdb's table, derived via immunoSEQ multiplex PCR, lists solely in-frame clones and lacks some. The sample records about 70,000 clones, about 90% being singletons. The sequencing here drew on CD4+ or CD8+ T cells sorted from blood, taken in a trial of the OX40 agonist ivuxolimab. These receptors were taken from an adult with an advanced solid tumor such as melanoma, head and neck, liver or kidney cancer.

The V and J genes are TRBV5-6 and TRBJ2-7, with 11 bases matching TRBD1. With 3 bases clipped from V and 0 bases from J, the junction kept 2 bases outside the gene matches. The CDR3 has 15 amino acids. Germline CDR1 is SGHDT and CDR2 is YYEEEE. This CDR3 is CASSSGTGGSYEQYF. CDR3 sequence (DNA): TGTGCCAGCAGCTCCGGGACAGGGGGCTCCTACGAGCAGTACTTC.

The table lists this clone with many counts. The chain combines TRBV1 with TRBJ1-3; no check of the table's D call, TRBD1, against the DNA was made. TRBV1 is a known pseudogene. The CDR3 runs to 18 residues. CDR3: CTSSRYRDRGISGNTIYF. The CDR3 DNA follows: TGCACCAGCAGCCGATACCGGGACAGGGGGATCTCTGGAAACACCATATATTTT.

The chain combines TRBV18 with TRBJ1-2; maybe TRBD1 (6 bases). This CDR3 has 13 amino acids. Trimming removed 3 bases at V and 6 bases at J, with 11 bases between. The germline gives CDR1 KGHSH, CDR2 LQKENI. The CDR3 DNA reads as TGTGCCAGCTCACCCCGTCCAGGGGATGGCTACACCTTC. Translation gives CASSPRPGDGYTF.

This chain connects TRBV5-1 to TRBJ2-7; 7 nucleotides line up with TRBD1. Germline V gene data show CDR1 as SGHRS and CDR2 as YFSETQ. The CDR3 extends over 12 amino acids. With 5 bases clipped from V and 5 bases from J, the junction kept 4 bases outside the gene matches. The CDR3 region has the DNA TGCGCCAGCAGACCTGACAGGGACGAGCAGTACTTC. It specifies CASRPDRDEQYF.

The gene calls are TRBV4-3 and TRBJ2-7; 10 bases align to TRBD1. Losses at the gene ends were 0 bases for V and 2 bases for J; bases not matched to a gene: 1. Germline V gives CDR1 LGHNA, CDR2 YSLEER. CDR3 length: 15 amino acids. The CDR3 loop is CASSQEGTGAYEQYF. The CDR3, as DNA: TGCGCCAGCAGCCAAGAAGGGACAGGGGCCTACGAGCAGTACTTC.

This clone turned up a few times. The V and J genes are TRBV5-1 and TRBJ2-2; 8 bases fit TRBD2. CDR3 length: 15 residues. Per germline, CDR1 SGHRS and CDR2 YFSETQ. The V and J ends lost 0 bases and 6 bases, in that order; junction bases with no gene match: 4. In nucleotides, the CDR3 is TGCGCCAGCAGCTTGGAGCGGGAGTGGTCCGGGGAGCTGTTTTTT. Residues: CASSLEREWSGELFF.

The J gene is TRBJ2-2, the V gene TRBV4-3, with no clear D. The V end lost 0 bases, the J end lost 2 bases, and 7 bases lay between the germline ends. The germline V gene encodes CDR1 LGHNA and CDR2 YSLEER. The CDR3 is made up of 15 amino acids. CDR3 DNA: TGCGCCAGCAGCCAAGAGCCCTCCAACACCGGGGAGCTGTTTTTT. The encoded protein is CASSQEPSNTGELFF.

The chain has TRBV11-3 and TRBJ2-1; tentative D call: TRBD1 (7 bases). CDR3 length: 14 residues. Germline V gene data show CDR1 as SGHNT and CDR2 as YENEEA. Trimming stripped 3 bases from V and 7 bases from J, with 13 bases between. The CDR3 protein is CASSLGQGGNEQFF. DNA for the CDR3: TGTGCCAGCAGCTTGGGGCAGGGGGGAAATGAGCAGTTCTTC.

The V gene is TRBV28, the J gene TRBJ2-7; no definite D call. Looked up from germline, CDR1 is MDHEN and CDR2 is SYDVKM. The CDR3 totals 14 residues. V lost 5 bases and J 0 bases, leaving 11 bases between the germline ends. CDR3 bases: TGTGCCAGCAGTCCACCGACAAGCTCCTACGAGCAGTACTTC. Translated: CASSPPTSSYEQYF.

The chain couples TRBV20-1 to TRBJ1-2; maybe TRBD1 (6 bases). Trimming shortened V by 8 bases and J by 7 bases, and 14 bases separated the two germline ends. Looked up from germline, CDR1 is DFQATT and CDR2 is SNEGSKA (reference sequence). This CDR3 is built from 11 residues. The DNA for the CDR3 is TGCAGTCCGGACGTGGACAGTGGCTACACCTTC. Encoded protein: CSPDVDSGYTF.

The chain joins TRBV30 to TRBJ1-2; no definite D call. In germline, CDR1 is GTSNPN, CDR2 SVGIG (reference sequence). There are 11 residues in the CDR3. Trimming cost V 1 base and J 5 bases, with 5 bases left between them. The chain's CDR3 is CAWSAGYGYTF. DNA of the CDR3: TGTGCCTGGAGTGCTGGGTATGGCTACACCTTC.

The chain joins TRBV5-1 to TRBJ1-5, with D maybe TRBD1 (6 bases). This CDR3 comprises 15 residues. CDR1 SGHRS and CDR2 YFSETQ come from the germline V gene. Deletions cut 3 bases from V and 3 bases from J, with 13 bases between. The CDR3 sequence: CASSSGENINQPQHF. DNA for the CDR3: TGCGCCAGCAGCTCAGGGGAAAACATCAATCAGCCCCAGCATTTT. Full variable domain (rest looked up from reference TRBV5-1 and TRBJ1-5): KAGVTQTPRYLIKTRGQQVTLSCSPISGHRSVSWYQQTPGQGLQFLFEYFSETQRNKGNFPGRFSGRQFSNSRSEMNVSTLELGDSALYLCASSSGENINQPQHFGDGTRLSIL.

This clone was seen just once. The chain has TRBV11-2 and TRBJ2-7; possible D gene TRBD1, 6 bases. The CDR3 is 14 residues long. V lost 6 bases, J lost 1 base, and 13 bases lay in between. Germline values: CDR1 SGHAT, CDR2 FQNNGV. The DNA of the CDR3 is TGTGCCAGCAGTTACGACAGGTTATCCTACGAGCAGTACTTC. Translated, it gives CASSYDRLSYEQYF.

The chain has TRBV7-3 and TRBJ2-7, with 8 bases fitting TRBD2. Germline-derived CDR1 and CDR2 are SGHTA and FQGTGA. The CDR3 consists of 15 residues. The V and J ends lost 2 bases and 5 bases, in that order; junction bases with no gene match: 8. The CDR3 here is CASSLFPGGMNEQYF. CDR3 coding DNA: TGTGCCAGCAGCTTATTTCCGGGAGGGATGAACGAGCAGTACTTC.

The V gene is TRBV7-2, the J gene TRBJ1-5; no reliable D call. Per the germline V gene, CDR1 is SGHTA and CDR2 is FQGNSA. This CDR3 has 13 residues. The V end was cut by 1 base, the J end by 7 bases, with 8 bases between. This CDR3 is CASSLVGWQPQHF. CDR3 coding DNA: TGTGCCAGCAGCTTAGTTGGGTGGCAGCCCCAGCATTTT.